The 2 T cell receptor beta chains listed next were all sequenced from one sample in a study of CD8+CD57+ T cells in acquired aplastic anemia. Patients chosen for sequencing had shown CD8+CD57+ cell expansion by flow cytometry. TCR beta VDJ and CDR3 profiling used genomic DNA as template. TCRdb recomputed calls from the reads with MiXCR, one row per CDR3 protein. In the table there are about 150,000 distinct CDR3 sequences, around half of which are singletons. Sequencing was carried out using sorted CD4+, CD8+, or CD8+CD57+ T cells (not recorded which) from PBMCs. These receptors all come from a human donor with aplastic anemia.

This clonotype was observed at least ten times. V gene TRBV12-3 or TRBV12-4 combines with J gene TRBJ2-7, with 7 bases identical to TRBD2. V lost 0 bases to trimming and J lost 2 bases; unmatched junction nucleotides: 4. The length of the CDR3 is 15 residues. The CDR3 region is CASSLAGSGAYEQYF. The CDR3, as DNA: TGTGCCAGCAGTTTAGCCGGGAGCGGGGCCTACGAGCAGTACTTC.

This clonotype was seen ten or more times. This chain connects TRBV5-1 to TRBJ2-5; tentatively, D is TRBD1 (6 bases). This CDR3 spans 15 amino acids. Germline CDR1 and CDR2: SGHRS and YFSETQ. The V and J ends lost 3 bases and 2 bases respectively, with 14 bases between them. DNA of the CDR3: TGCGCCAGCAGCTGGGTGACAGGAGGACAAGAGACCCAGTACTTC. Protein sequence: CASSWVTGGQETQYF. The variable domain in full, with the rest retrieved from reference TRBV5-1 and TRBJ2-5, is KAGVTQTPRYLIKTRGQQVTLSCSPISGHRSVSWYQQTPGQGLQFLFEYFSETQRNKGNFPGRFSGRQFSNSRSEMNVSTLELGDSALYLCASSWVTGGQETQYFGPGTRLLVL.